What follows are 7 T cell receptor beta chains derived from one specimen sequenced in a study of cytomegalovirus exposure and HLA in healthy donors. PCR was performed using 60 Vbeta and 13 Jbeta primers. Measured with immunoSEQ multiplex PCR; TCRdb has only the in-frame clones, and not every one. The sample contains 95,000 to 100,000 clones, 65% to 80% of which appear only once. Material for sequencing was PBMCs. The receptors originated from a man aged 45-65 years in good health and CMV-seronegative.

The chain combines TRBV5-4 with TRBJ2-5; 16 bases agree with TRBD2. The V and J ends lost 4 bases and 5 bases, in that order; junction bases with no gene match: 5. The germline V gene encodes CDR1 SGHNT and CDR2 YYREEE (reference sequence). The CDR3 runs 16 residues. The chain's CDR3 is CASSQGLAGGEETQYF. The CDR3 DNA is TGTGCCAGCAGCCAGGGACTAGCGGGAGGGGAGGAGACCCAGTACTTC.

The V call is TRBV30, the J call TRBJ2-7, with D hard to call. Trimming took off 1 base at V and 7 bases at J, with 8 bases between the two ends. CDR3 size: 11 residues. Germline-derived CDR1 and CDR2 are GTSNPN and SVGIG (reference sequence). The CDR3 DNA follows: TGTGCCTGGAGTGACAGCAGAGAGCAGTACTTC. Translating it yields CAWSDSREQYF.

This clone was observed a few times. The chain couples TRBV15 to TRBJ1-5, with 7 bases matching TRBD1. V shed 1 base and J 7 bases; nucleotides not matched to a gene: 7. Germline CDR1 is LNHNV and CDR2 is YYDKDF (reference sequence). This CDR3 has 15 residues. CDR3 sequence reads: CATSRGTGEEQPQHF. CDR3 nucleotide sequence: TGTGCCACCAGCAGAGGAACAGGGGAAGAACAGCCCCAGCATTTT.

The sample holds a few counts of this clone. This sequence joins TRBV6-1 and TRBJ2-2; 7 bases fit TRBD1. V lost 2 bases and J lost 5; bases outside the gene matches: 8. This CDR3 comprises 16 residues. Germline V gene lookup returns CDR1 MNHNS and CDR2 SASEGT. This chain's CDR3 is CASSELQGIRTGELFF. CDR3 DNA sequence: TGTGCCAGCAGTGAACTACAGGGGATTCGGACCGGGGAGCTGTTTTTT.

CDR3 sequence (DNA): TGCGCCAGCAGTCTCCCGAGGGGGAATGCAGATACGCAGTATTTT. Translation gives CASSLPRGNADTQYF. The rearrangement uses TRBV5-1 and TRBJ2-3; tentatively, D is TRBD1 (6 bases). There are 15 residues in the CDR3. Germline V lookup: CDR1 SGHRS, CDR2 YFSETQ. The germline V and J ends were trimmed by 5 bases and 4 bases, with 17 bases remaining between them. Supplemented by reference TRBV5-1 and TRBJ2-3, the full variable domain reads KAGVTQTPRYLIKTRGQQVTLSCSPISGHRSVSWYQQTPGQGLQFLFEYFSETQRNKGNFPGRFSGRQFSNSRSEMNVSTLELGDSALYLCASSLPRGNADTQYFGPGTRLTVL.

V gene TRBV29-1 combines with J gene TRBJ2-5, with D perhaps matching TRBD1 (6 bases). Germline V gives CDR1 SQVTM, CDR2 ANQGSEA. Trimming cost V 4 bases and J 5 bases, with 14 bases left between them. The CDR3 totals 13 residues. The CDR3 sequence is CSVGGTRGETQYF. In nucleotides, the CDR3 is TGCAGCGTTGGGGGGACGAGGGGGGAGACCCAGTACTTC.

This clone has just a few counts. The chain links TRBV5-4 to TRBJ1-2, with 8 bases that match TRBD1. The CDR3 extends over 14 amino acids. V was pared by 2 bases and J by 4 bases, with 4 bases of the junction left unmatched. Germline lookup yields CDR1 SGHNT and CDR2 YYREEE (reference sequence). CDR3 residues: CASSLDRGFYGYTF. CDR3 in DNA: TGTGCCAGCAGCTTAGACAGGGGATTCTATGGCTACACCTTC.